The 32 T cell receptor beta chains below were found in one sample sequenced in a study of identical twins. Each CDR3 protein gets one entry after TCRdb re-called the 5' RACE reads with MiXCR. The repertoire holds approximately 700,000 distinct CDR3 sequences, with roughly 6.2% as singletons. Material for sequencing was naive T cells sorted from blood. Receptors were obtained from a man aged 18 to 30 in good health.

This clonotype showed up many times. This chain joins TRBV5-1 and TRBJ1-3, with D uncertain. The CDR3 length is 13 residues. Trimming took 4 bases from V and 5 from J, leaving 10 bases between them. CDR1 and CDR2 (germline): SGHRS, YFSETQ. The DNA for the CDR3 is TGCGCCAGCAGCATGGACCCGCGAAACACCATATATTTT. Its translation: CASSMDPRNTIYF.

In the case of this clonotype: A read error may be the cause here, since a much bigger clone is one base away. The V call is TRBV12-3 or TRBV12-4, the J call TRBJ2-2, with TRBD2 as a possible D gene (5 bases). V was clipped by 2 bases and J by 3 bases, with 28 bases between them. The CDR3 is 21 amino acids. This CDR3 reads CASSLYIGISDTGWDTGELFF. The DNA for the CDR3 is TGTGCCAGCAGTTTATATATTGGGATTAGCGACACCGGGTGGGACACCGGGGAGCTGTTTTTT.

This clonotype appeared a few times. CDR3 coding DNA: TGTGCCAGCAGTTACCGAGGAGTGGATGGCTACACCTTC. It translates to CASSYRGVDGYTF. This chain joins TRBV6-5 and TRBJ1-2; D uncertain. Germline lookup yields CDR1 MNHEY and CDR2 SVGAGI. V lost 2 bases and J 6 bases, leaving 10 bases between the germline ends. The CDR3 is 13 residues long.

The V and J genes are TRBV7-2 and TRBJ2-7; D is possibly TRBD2 (5 bases). The CDR3 spans 14 residues. Looked up from germline, CDR1 is SGHTA and CDR2 is FQGNSA. V was cut by 1 base and J by 2 bases, with 9 bases left in between. CDR3 in amino acids: CASSLELGAYEQYV. Written as DNA, the CDR3 is TGTGCCAGCAGCTTAGAGCTGGGAGCCTACGAGCAGTACGTC.

Many counts were recorded for this clonotype. V usage is TRBV27 and J usage is TRBJ2-1, with D uncertain. The CDR3 is 13 residues long. Per germline, CDR1 MNHEY and CDR2 SMNVEV (reference sequence). Trimming pared 3 bases from V and 3 bases from J, leaving 6 bases between. The CDR3 protein is CASSFWIYNEQFF. For the CDR3, the DNA is TGTGCCAGCAGTTTCTGGATCTACAATGAGCAGTTCTTC.

This clonotype was detected many times. Written as DNA, the CDR3 is TGTGCCAGCAGCGTAGTGGACACTGAAGCTTTCTTT. Translation: CASSVVDTEAFF. The chain couples TRBV9 to TRBJ1-1; D remains unclear. The germline gives CDR1 SGDLS, CDR2 YYNGEE. This CDR3 spans 12 amino acids. Trimming took off 0 bases at V and 3 bases at J, with 3 bases between the two ends.

This clonotype was counted at least ten times. The chain is built from TRBV5-6 and TRBJ1-1, with D uncertain. The CDR3 extends over 13 amino acids. Germline V gene lookup returns CDR1 SGHDT and CDR2 YYEEEE. V dropped 4 bases and J dropped 5 bases, with 12 bases sitting between them. CDR3 nucleotide sequence: TGTGCCAGCAGCCCGGACGCGGGGACTGAAGCTTTCTTT. Residues: CASSPDAGTEAFF.

The table lists this clonotype with a few counts. This sequence joins TRBV20-1 and TRBJ2-1; 7 positions match TRBD1. Germline CDR1 DFQATT, CDR2 SNEGSKA (reference sequence). The CDR3 runs 15 residues. After removal of 0 bases from V and 5 bases from J, the junction contained 7 bases not matched to a gene. The CDR3 DNA sequence: TGCAGTGCTAGAGATCTAGACAGGGTAGACAATGAGCAGTTCTTC. The encoded protein is CSARDLDRVDNEQFF.

This clonotype was counted many times. This rearrangement joins TRBV12-3 or TRBV12-4 to TRBJ2-5; D is ambiguous. This CDR3 has 14 amino acids. V lost 5 bases and J lost 9, with 19 bases in between. The CDR3 bases are TGTGCCAGCAGTCCCCCGACTTCGGGTGGGGCCCAGTACTTC. This codes for CASSPPTSGGAQYF.

This clonotype occurred many times. The chain has TRBV20-1 and TRBJ2-5; TRBD1 aligns across 9 bases. CDR1 and CDR2 from the germline V gene are DFQATT and SNEGSKA (reference sequence). V shed 6 bases, J shed 0 bases, and the junction held 8 bases outside the gene matches. CDR3 length: 15 amino acids. CDR3 nucleotides: TGCAGTGCGGAAACCGGGACAGGGTACCAAGAGACCCAGTACTTC. It is translated as CSAETGTGYQETQYF.

This clonotype was detected a few times. The CDR3 here is CSAHSGRAGEQYF. In DNA form, the CDR3 reads TGCAGCGCCCATAGCGGGAGGGCCGGCGAGCAGTACTTC. This rearrangement joins TRBV29-1 to TRBJ2-7, with TRBD2 matching 11 bases. CDR3 size: 13 residues. Germline CDR1 SQVTM, CDR2 ANQGSEA. After removal of 7 bases from V and 6 bases from J, the junction contained 8 bases not matched to a gene.

CDR3 sequence: CSATDRGLSYNEQFF. The CDR3 nucleotides are TGCAGTGCCACTGACAGAGGACTTTCCTACAATGAGCAGTTCTTC. The rearrangement links TRBV20-1 to TRBJ2-1; D might be TRBD1 or TRBD2, each matching 5 bases. The CDR3 runs 15 residues. Germline CDR1 and CDR2: DFQATT and SNEGSKA (reference sequence). Trimming took off 6 bases at V and 1 base at J, with 16 bases between the two ends.

This clonotype was observed a few times. The rearrangement links TRBV14 to TRBJ2-3; D not resolved. Trimming shortened V by 1 base and J by 0 bases, and 8 bases separated the two germline ends. CDR3 length: 15 amino acids. The V gene's germline CDR1 is SGHDN and CDR2 FVKESK. The CDR3 protein is CASSQGITSTDTQYF. CDR3 bases: TGTGCCAGCAGCCAAGGGATAACTAGCACAGATACGCAGTATTTT.

V gene TRBV7-3 combines with J gene TRBJ2-1; weak D call: TRBD2 (5 bases). The V end lost 4 bases, the J end lost 5 bases, and 9 bases lay between the germline ends. Germline V CDR1 and CDR2: SGHTA, FQGTGA. The CDR3 sequence is 13 residues long. CDR3 loop: CASSSSRNNEQFF. The CDR3, as DNA: TGTGCCAGCAGCTCTAGCCGAAACAATGAGCAGTTCTTC.

Ten or more counts support this clonotype. This chain links TRBV5-1 with TRBJ2-1, with a weak D call TRBD2 (6 bases). CDR1 is SGHRS, CDR2 YFSETQ, per germline. The length of the CDR3 is 12 residues. The V gene lost 1 base and the J gene lost 10 bases, with 9 bases spanning the gap. The CDR3 DNA reads TGCGCCAGCAGCTTGCGGGGGAGCGAGCAGTTCTTC. Encoded protein: CASSLRGSEQFF. Full variable domain (remainder filled in from reference TRBV5-1 and TRBJ2-1): KAGVTQTPRYLIKTRGQQVTLSCSPISGHRSVSWYQQTPGQGLQFLFEYFSETQRNKGNFPGRFSGRQFSNSRSEMNVSTLELGDSALYLCASSLRGSEQFFGPGTRLTVL.

The J gene is TRBJ2-7, the V gene TRBV7-2; 9 bases align to TRBD1. In germline, CDR1 is SGHTA, CDR2 FQGNSA. The CDR3 is 14 amino acids. With 5 bases clipped from V and 6 bases from J, the junction kept 8 bases outside the gene matches. In nucleotides, the CDR3 is TGTGCCAGCAGCAAGGACAGGGGTGCCCTCGAGCAGTACTTC. Translated, it gives CASSKDRGALEQYF.

The chain combines TRBV7-9 with TRBJ2-3; a possible D gene is TRBD2 (6 bases). This CDR3 comprises 14 residues. With 7 bases removed from V and 4 bases from J, the gap between germline ends came to 15 bases. CDR1 is SEHNR, CDR2 FQNEAQ, per germline (reference sequence). CDR3 loop: CASIWRGAADTQYF. The CDR3 coding sequence is TGTGCCAGCATCTGGAGGGGCGCAGCAGATACGCAGTATTTT.

This chain connects TRBV20-1 to TRBJ1-1; 9 nucleotides line up with TRBD1. The CDR3 extends over 16 amino acids. V shed 0 bases, J shed 0 bases, and the junction held 5 bases outside the gene matches. In germline, CDR1 is DFQATT, CDR2 SNEGSKA (reference sequence). CDR3 amino acids: CSARDPTGGVNTEAFF. The DNA for the CDR3 is TGCAGTGCTAGAGATCCGACAGGGGGGGTGAACACTGAAGCTTTCTTT.

The chain recombines TRBV3-1 with TRBJ2-3; TRBD1 matches 8 bases. The CDR3 consists of 12 residues. The germline V gene has CDR1 LGHDT and CDR2 YNNKEL (reference sequence). The V segment lost 0 bases and the J segment 13 bases; nucleotides outside the gene matches: 3. The CDR3 sequence is CASSQEGGQEYF. The CDR3 DNA follows: TGTGCCAGCAGCCAAGAAGGGGGACAGGAGTATTTT.

In this sample, this clonotype turned up many times. The J gene is TRBJ1-2, the V gene TRBV28, with D tentatively TRBD1 (5 bases). The CDR3 is made up of 16 amino acids. The germline CDR1 and CDR2 sequences are MDHEN and SYDVKM. Trimming cost V 6 bases and J 5 bases, with 22 bases left between them. The CDR3 is CASRSPSDNIPYGYTF. The CDR3 region has the DNA TGTGCCAGCAGATCTCCGTCGGACAATATACCTTATGGCTACACCTTC.

Points on this clonotype: This sequence may be a read error, since a much larger clone differs from it by one base. J is TRBJ2-3 and V is TRBV10-3, with 12 bases identical to TRBD2. CDR3 length: 17 amino acids. From germline, CDR1 is ENHRY and CDR2 SYGVKD. The CDR3, as DNA: TGTGCCATCAGTGATAGGGCTAGCGGGAGGGCCACAGGTACGCAGTATTTT. It specifies CAISDRASGRATGTQYF.

This clonotype was counted ten times or more. This chain uses TRBV3-1 with TRBJ2-2, with D uncertain. Between the trimmed V and J ends, which lost 6 bases and 4 bases, there was a span of 9 bases. The CDR3 extends over 13 amino acids. CDR1 LGHDT and CDR2 YNNKEL come from the germline V gene (reference sequence). The CDR3 DNA sequence: TGTGCCAGCAGTGGGCCGAGCACCGGGGAGCTGTTTTTT. Translation: CASSGPSTGELFF.

There are many counts of this clonotype. One junction end does not reproduce the germline sequence, and a read error may be involved. This sequence joins TRBV29-1 and TRBJ2-4; D is perhaps TRBD1 or TRBD2 (5 bases each). The CDR3 spans 10 residues. The germline gives CDR1 SQVTM, CDR2 ANQGSEA. CDR3 sequence: CSVGGEGGDF. The CDR3 DNA reads as TGCAGCGTTGGAGGGGAAGGCGGCGACTTC.

The rearrangement joins TRBV28 to TRBJ2-3; TRBD1 matches at 9 bases. Germline V gene sequence: CDR1 MDHEN, CDR2 SYDVKM. V lost 6 bases and J lost 4; bases outside the gene matches: 11. This CDR3 contains 16 residues. The CDR3 is CASSQGDRDPADTQYF. The CDR3 region has the DNA TGTGCCAGCAGCCAAGGGGACAGGGATCCTGCAGATACGCAGTATTTT. The full variable domain, rest sourced from reference TRBV28 and TRBJ2-3, is DVKVTQSSRYLVKRTGEKVFLECVQDMDHENMFWYRQDPGLGLRLIYFSYDVKMKEKGDIPEGYSVSREKKERFSLILESASTNQTSMYLCASSQGDRDPADTQYFGPGTRLTVL.

In its sample, this clonotype was seen many times. The chain employs TRBV7-6 and TRBJ2-3; D may be TRBD1 (5 bases). Trimming took off 2 bases at V and 2 bases at J, with 11 bases between the two ends. Germline-derived CDR1 and CDR2 are SGHVS and FNYEAQ. The CDR3 covers 15 residues. The CDR3 region is CASSLMLGATDTQYF. The CDR3 DNA is TGTGCCAGCAGCTTAATGCTAGGGGCCACAGATACGCAGTATTTT.

The sample holds a few counts of this clonotype. This chain links TRBV6-2 or TRBV6-3 with TRBJ1-2; 8 nucleotides line up with TRBD1. V gave up 7 bases and J gave up 10 bases; unmatched junction bases: 14. Germline CDR1 is MNHEY and CDR2 is SVGEGT. The CDR3 contains 14 residues. This CDR3 reads CASNYNGQGGHYTF. As DNA, the CDR3 is TGTGCCAGCAACTACAACGGACAGGGCGGCCACTACACCTTC.

This clonotype has a count of ten or more. The chain links TRBV25-1 to TRBJ2-3; 7 bases fit TRBD1. The V segment lost 3 bases and the J segment 4 bases; nucleotides outside the gene matches: 7. The CDR3 runs to 15 residues. CDR1 is MGHDK, CDR2 SYGVNS, per germline. CDR3 protein: CASSETPTGPDTQYF. Written as DNA, the CDR3 is TGTGCCAGCAGTGAGACGCCGACAGGGCCAGATACGCAGTATTTT.

The sample holds many counts of this clonotype. The V and J genes are TRBV29-1 and TRBJ2-4, with 7 bases fitting TRBD1. Germline loops: CDR1 SQVTM, CDR2 ANQGSEA. Trimming took 4 bases from V and 1 from J; bases not matched to a gene: 7. CDR3 size: 15 residues. The CDR3 nucleotides are TGCAGCGTTGGCCAACTGACAGGGGCCAAAAACATTCAGTACTTC. It is translated as CSVGQLTGAKNIQYF.

This clonotype was counted at least ten times. In DNA form, the CDR3 reads TGTGCCATCAGTGAGTCTGGAGGGAGGGACACTGAAGCTTTCTTT. Its translation: CAISESGGRDTEAFF. This chain connects TRBV10-3 to TRBJ1-1; D not certain. Germline CDR1 is ENHRY and CDR2 is SYGVKD. The CDR3 runs to 15 residues. Deletions cut 0 bases from V and 3 bases from J, with 11 bases between.

This clonotype was counted ten times or more. This chain connects TRBV21-1 to TRBJ2-6. TRBV21-1 is a known pseudogene. This CDR3 comprises 17 residues. As DNA, the CDR3 is TGTGCCAGCAGCAACAGTTCCAGAAGCTCTGGGGCCAACGTCCTGACTTTC. Translation gives CASSNSSRSSGANVLTF.

In this sample, this clonotype turned up many times. This chain joins TRBV5-6 and TRBJ1-2; D is ambiguous. Trimming took 3 bases from V and 7 from J, leaving 16 bases between them. The CDR3 extends over 14 amino acids. Germline V gives CDR1 SGHDT, CDR2 YYEEEE. The CDR3 sequence: CASSSPPRTGGYTF. The CDR3 DNA follows: TGTGCCAGCAGCTCGCCACCCCGGACTGGTGGCTACACCTTC.

This clonotype has just a few counts. The chain combines TRBV24-1 with TRBJ1-5, with 9 bases fitting TRBD1. V dropped 3 bases and J dropped 1; count of bases not matched to a gene: 9. Germline lookup yields CDR1 KGHDR and CDR2 SFDVKD. The CDR3 consists of 18 residues. The CDR3 reads CATSDAPQGAGSNQPQHF. The CDR3 DNA reads TGTGCCACCAGTGATGCGCCACAGGGGGCAGGAAGCAATCAGCCCCAGCATTTT.